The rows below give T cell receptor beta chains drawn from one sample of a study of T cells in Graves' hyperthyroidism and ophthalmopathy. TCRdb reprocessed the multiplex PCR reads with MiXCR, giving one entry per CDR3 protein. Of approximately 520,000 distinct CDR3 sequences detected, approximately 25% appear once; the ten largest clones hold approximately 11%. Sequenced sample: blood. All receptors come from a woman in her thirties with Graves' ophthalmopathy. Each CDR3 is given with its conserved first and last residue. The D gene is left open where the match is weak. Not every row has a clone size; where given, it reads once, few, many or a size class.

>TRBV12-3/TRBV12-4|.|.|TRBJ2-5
TGTGCCAGCAGTGTACCCGGGGCCGTGGATTCCCAGTACTTC
CASSVPGAVDSQYF
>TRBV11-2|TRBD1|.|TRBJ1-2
TGTGCCAGCAGCTCCCGGGACAGGGCTTTGTCCAACTATGGCTACACCTTC
CASSSRDRALSNYGYTF
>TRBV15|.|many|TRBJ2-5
TGTGCCACCAGCAGAGACAGGGGCAGGGAGACCCAGTACTTC
CATSRDRGRETQYF
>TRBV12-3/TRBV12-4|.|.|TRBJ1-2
TGTGCCAGCAGTTCGGGGCCCCTCTACACCTTC
CASSSGPLYTF
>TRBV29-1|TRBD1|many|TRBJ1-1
TGCAGCGTTGGCGGACAGGAGTATACTGGAGCTTTCTTT
CSVGGQEYTGAFF
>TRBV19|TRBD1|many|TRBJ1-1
TGTGCCAGTAGTGGACAGGGTATGAACACTGAAGCTTTCTTT
CASSGQGMNTEAFF
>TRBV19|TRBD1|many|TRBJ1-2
TGTGCCAGTACCCCGGACAGGGTCGAGTATGGCTACACCTTC
CASTPDRVEYGYTF
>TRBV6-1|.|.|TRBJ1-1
TGTGCCAGCAGTCTGAACGGAGGGCGGAACACTGAAGCTTTCTTT
CASSLNGGRNTEAFF
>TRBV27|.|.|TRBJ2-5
TGTGCCAGCAGTCCCCGGGCCCCACTGAAAGAGACCCAGTACTTC
CASSPRAPLKETQYF
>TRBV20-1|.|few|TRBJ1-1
TGCAGTGCAACTGGGCCTCGGGGGACTGAAGCTTTCTTT
CSATGPRGTEAFF
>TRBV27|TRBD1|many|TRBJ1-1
TGTGCCAGCAGTCTTCAGGGGGGGGCCGAAGCTTTCTTT
CASSLQGGAEAFF
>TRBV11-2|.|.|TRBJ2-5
TGTGCCAGCAGCTTAGGTTACCGGACAGAAGAGACCCAGTACTTC
CASSLGYRTEETQYF
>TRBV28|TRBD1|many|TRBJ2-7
TGTGCCAGCAGATTCCCCGGGACAGGAGCCTACGAGCAGTACTTC
CASRFPGTGAYEQYF
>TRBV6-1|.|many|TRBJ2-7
TGTGCCAGCAGTGGTGGCAGGGGGGAGTACGAGCAGTACTTC
CASSGGRGEYEQYF
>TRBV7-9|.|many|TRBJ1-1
TGTGCCAGCAGCTTAGCTACAGGGAACACTGAAGCTTTCTTT
CASSLATGNTEAFF
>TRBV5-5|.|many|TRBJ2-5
TGTGCCAGCAGCTTGGTAGGGATTGGGGATCAAGAGACCCAGTACTTC
CASSLVGIGDQETQYF
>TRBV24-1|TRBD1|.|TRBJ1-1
TGTGCCACCAGCATATCCGGGACAGGGGGCAAAGCTTTCTTT
CATSISGTGGKAFF
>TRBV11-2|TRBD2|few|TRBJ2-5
TGTGCCAGCAGCCTCGACCCGACCTCTGAGCGGGAGATGGACCAAGAGACCCAGTACTTC
CASSLDPTSEREMDQETQYF
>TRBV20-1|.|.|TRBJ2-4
TGCAGTGCTAGAGACCGGCAGCTAGCCAAAAACATTCAGTACTTC
CSARDRQLAKNIQYF
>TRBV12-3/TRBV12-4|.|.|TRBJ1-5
TGTGCCAGCAGTCCCCCGGGCACGACCGCCAATCAGCCCCAGCATTTT
CASSPPGTTANQPQHF
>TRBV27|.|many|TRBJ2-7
TGTGCCAGCAGTCACAACCGGTGGGAGCAGTACTTC
CASSHNRWEQYF
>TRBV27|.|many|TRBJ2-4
TGTGCCAGCAGTTTATCGGCACTAGCCAAAAACATCCAGTACTTC
CASSLSALAKNIQYF